The 11 T cell receptor beta chains presented below share a single source sample, sequenced in a study of blood T cells in healthy people across ages. Primed by a sample-barcoded 5' primer and a J-beta primer mix, a second PCR proceeded for roughly 7 to 11 cycles. Each CDR3 protein is one row after TCRdb ran MiXCR on the 5' RACE reads. Altogether 890,000 or so distinct CDR3 sequences are present, approximately 67% being singletons, with the ten largest covering approximately 30%. The specimen was blood. The receptor set was obtained from a man aged 30 to 45 in good health.

The chain employs TRBV30 and TRBJ2-5, with D unclear. CDR3 size: 11 residues. V lost 6 bases, J lost 3 bases, and 8 bases lay in between. Germline loops: CDR1 GTSNPN, CDR2 SVGIG (reference sequence). CDR3 protein: CACGREETQYF. Here the CDR3 DNA reads TGTGCCTGCGGGCGAGAAGAGACCCAGTACTTC.

This clonotype was recorded a few times. The rearrangement links TRBV7-3 to TRBJ1-1; D may be TRBD1 (6 bases). The CDR3 is 13 amino acids. The V end lost 1 base, the J end lost 7 bases, and 10 bases lay between the germline ends. In germline, CDR1 is SGHTA, CDR2 FQGTGA. CDR3 amino acids: CASSLRDTDEAFF. In DNA, the CDR3 is TGTGCCAGCAGCTTAAGGGACACCGATGAAGCTTTCTTT. Full variable domain (outside the CDR3, taken from reference TRBV7-3 and TRBJ1-1): GAGVSQTPSNKVTEKGKYVELRCDPISGHTALYWYRQSLGQGPEFLIYFQGTGAADDSGLPNDRFFAVRPEGSVSTLKIQRTERGDSAVYLCASSLRDTDEAFFGQGTRLTVV.

In regard to this clonotype: A much larger clone sits a single nucleotide away, making a read error possible. The CDR3 DNA sequence: TGTGCCAGCAGCCAAGCTCTAAGACAGTCAGGCTCCTACGAGCAGTACTTC. This codes for CASSQALRQSGSYEQYF. This chain uses TRBV4-2 with TRBJ2-7; D is perhaps TRBD1 (5 bases). The CDR3 loop spans 17 amino acids. Germline CDR1 and CDR2: LGHNA and YNFKEQ. V lost 1 base and J 0 bases, leaving 16 bases between the germline ends.

Only a few counts were recorded for this clonotype. The chain uses TRBV28 and TRBJ2-7; 9 bases match TRBD2. Germline values: CDR1 MDHEN, CDR2 SYDVKM. The CDR3 runs to 17 residues. V lost 4 bases and J lost 6; bases outside the gene matches: 16. CDR3 sequence reads: CASSSGSGGPSGGEQYF. The CDR3 bases are TGTGCCAGCAGTTCGGGTAGCGGGGGTCCCTCTGGAGGCGAGCAGTACTTC. The whole variable domain, filled in from reference TRBV28 and TRBJ2-7, reads DVKVTQSSRYLVKRTGEKVFLECVQDMDHENMFWYRQDPGLGLRLIYFSYDVKMKEKGDIPEGYSVSREKKERFSLILESASTNQTSMYLCASSSGSGGPSGGEQYFGPGTRLTVT.

This chain links TRBV9 with TRBJ2-4; D perhaps matches TRBD2 (5 bases). CDR3 length: 13 residues. The germline CDR1 and CDR2 sequences are SGDLS and YYNGEE. Trimming stripped 0 bases from V and 7 bases from J, with 8 bases between. The CDR3 DNA reads as TGTGCCAGCAGCGTAGGAGGGTGGAACATTCAGTACTTC. Amino acids: CASSVGGWNIQYF.

The chain uses TRBV20-1 and TRBJ1-2; no firm D call. The V gene's germline CDR1 is DFQATT and CDR2 SNEGSKA (reference sequence). The CDR3 covers 13 residues. With 1 base removed from V and 1 base from J, the gap between germline ends came to 7 bases. CDR3: CSARVPSNYGYTF. DNA of the CDR3: TGCAGTGCTAGAGTCCCCAGTAACTATGGCTACACCTTC.

The V call is TRBV6-5, the J call TRBJ2-5; 7 bases agree with TRBD1. CDR3 length: 15 amino acids. CDR1 and CDR2 from the germline V gene are MNHEY and SVGAGI. J was trimmed by 1 base and V by 5 bases; bases with no gene match: 7. CDR3: CASSLLDRVQETQYF. CDR3 bases: TGTGCCAGCAGTCTCCTCGACAGGGTCCAAGAGACCCAGTACTTC.

J is TRBJ2-4 and V is TRBV7-9, with a weak D call TRBD1 (6 bases). The DNA end is more similar to TRBJ2-7, so the J call may be wrong. The CDR3 covers 14 residues. Germline assignment: CDR1 SEHNR and CDR2 FQNEAQ (reference sequence). CDR3: CASSSYRVPNEQYF. The CDR3 DNA follows: TGTGCCAGCAGCTCGTACAGGGTACCCAACGAGCAGTACTTC.

This clonotype has more than one count but fewer than ten. The chain recombines TRBV5-4 with TRBJ1-4, with 9 bases aligning to TRBD1. Unmatched junction bases numbered 9, after V lost 4 bases and J lost 8 bases. This CDR3 is built from 15 residues. CDR1 is SGHNT and CDR2 is YYREEE in the germline V gene (reference sequence). This chain's CDR3 is CASSLDRGRGEKLFF. In nucleotides, the CDR3 is TGTGCCAGCAGCCTGGACAGGGGCCGGGGAGAAAAACTGTTTTTT.

V usage is TRBV12-3 or TRBV12-4 and J usage is TRBJ2-7; D perhaps matches TRBD1 (6 bases). V was trimmed by 5 bases and J by 4 bases, leaving 12 bases between them. The length of the CDR3 is 13 residues. The CDR3 sequence is CASSRGQIYEQYF. CDR3 coding DNA: TGTGCCAGCAGTAGAGGACAGATTTACGAGCAGTACTTC.

The genes are TRBV4-3 and TRBJ2-6, with TRBD2 matching over 7 bases. The CDR3 totals 18 residues. V lost 4 bases, J lost 0 bases, and 9 bases stayed unmatched. CDR1 is LGHNA and CDR2 is YSLEER in the germline V gene. CDR3 residues: CASSPSGAGYSGANVLTF. In DNA, the CDR3 is TGCGCCAGCAGCCCGAGCGGGGCGGGATACTCTGGGGCCAACGTCCTGACTTTC.